This T cell receptor (beta chain) emerged from a study of CD8+CD57+ T cells in acquired aplastic anemia. General observations from the study: The number of CD8+ CDR3 sequences shared by patients and controls was roughly 31. No significant difference in CD8+ Simpson's diversity was found between patients and controls.

Those patients picked for sequencing had displayed CD8+CD57+ cell expansion on flow cytometry. Every patient had severe acquired aplastic anemia. CDR3 and TCR beta VDJ profiling relied on a genomic DNA template. MiXCR was run by TCRdb on the reads, yielding one entry per CDR3 protein. The table includes about 160,000 distinct CDR3 sequences, roughly 50% detected once. As concerns this clonotype: What it binds is not known.

The CDR3 runs 14 residues. Germline trimming cut 5 bases from V and 6 bases from J; bases unmatched to any gene: 4. Germline V gives CDR1 KGHDR, CDR2 SFDVKD. J is TRBJ1-5 and V is TRBV24-1; 9 positions match TRBD1. What was sequenced was sorted CD4+, CD8+, or CD8+CD57+ T cells (not recorded which) from PBMCs. This clonotype was sampled from a human donor with aplastic anemia. CDR3 in DNA: TGTGCCACCAGTGCGGGACAGGGTGGTCAGCCCCAGCATTTT. It encodes CATSAGQGGQPQHF.